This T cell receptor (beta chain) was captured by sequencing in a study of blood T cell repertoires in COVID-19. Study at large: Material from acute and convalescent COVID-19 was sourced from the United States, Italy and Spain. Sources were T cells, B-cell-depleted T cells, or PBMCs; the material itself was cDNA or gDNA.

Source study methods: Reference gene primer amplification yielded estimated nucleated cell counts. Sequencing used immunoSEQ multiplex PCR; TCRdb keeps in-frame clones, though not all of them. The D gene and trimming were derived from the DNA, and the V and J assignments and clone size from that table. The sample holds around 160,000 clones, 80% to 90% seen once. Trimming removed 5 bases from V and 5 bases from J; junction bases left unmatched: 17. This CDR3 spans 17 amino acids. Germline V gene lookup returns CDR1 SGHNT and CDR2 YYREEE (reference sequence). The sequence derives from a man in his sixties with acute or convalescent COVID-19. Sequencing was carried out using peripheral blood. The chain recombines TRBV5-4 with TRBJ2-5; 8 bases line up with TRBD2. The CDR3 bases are TGTGCCAGCAGTCCCGGGGGAAGCGGGAGATCGAGGGAGACCCAGTACTTC. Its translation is CASSPGGSGRSRETQYF. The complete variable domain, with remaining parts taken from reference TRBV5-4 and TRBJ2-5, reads ETGVTQSPTHLIKTRGQQVTLRCSSQSGHNTVSWYQQALGQGPQFIFQYYREEENGRGNFPPRFSGLQFPNYSSELNVNALELDDSALYLCASSPGGSGRSRETQYFGPGTRLLVL.